This T cell receptor beta chain was recovered during a study of response to subunit inactivated influenza vaccine. CDR3 length: 13 amino acids. The V gene end was trimmed by 4 bases and the J gene end by 7 bases; junction bases not matched to a gene: 4. Germline V lookup: CDR1 SGDLS, CDR2 YYNGEE. This clonotype was seen a few times. TCRdb independently ran MiXCR on the RT-PCR reads; one entry per CDR3 protein. The data show 650,000 to 800,000 distinct CDR3 sequences, approximately 15% seen once. The sequence derives from a man aged 50 or older who received an inactivated influenza vaccine. The chain has TRBV9 and TRBJ2-1; 8 bases are shared with TRBD1. This sample comprised PBMCs from blood, obtained around 15 days before vaccination. DNA of the CDR3: TGTGCCAGCAGCATTAGGACAGGGAATGAGCAGTTCTTC. Translated: CASSIRTGNEQFF.